The T cell receptor beta chain under discussion was sequenced for a study of metastatic and nonmetastatic thyroid tumors. The overall study: Repertoires were compared across blood and tumor or nodule tissue from malignant and benign thyroid patients. Overall study findings and caveats: According to reports, the diversity of TCR beta was significantly higher in malignant thyroid tumors than in benign nodules, and this held in both blood and tumor samples.

Trimming left V 1 base short and J 1 base short, with 4 bases between. The CDR3 sequence is 13 residues long. CDR1 is SEHNR, CDR2 FQNEAQ, per germline (reference sequence). This clone has at least ten counts. Antigen unknown. TCRdb re-clonotyped the PCR reads through MiXCR. The data show roughly 20,000 clones, 22% seen once. Not a single patient had been given any form of treatment at any point before undergoing thyroid surgery. The rearrangement links TRBV7-9 to TRBJ2-5, with D hard to call. This clonotype was obtained from a female donor with papillary thyroid cancer or a benign thyroid nodule (not recorded which). Some clones in this sample may be carry-over from other donors' samples. Sequencing was done on a sample of adjacent normal tissue. CDR3 sequence: CASSLGPQETQYF. CDR3 DNA: TGTGCCAGCAGCTTAGGACCCCAAGAGACCCAGTACTTC.